This T cell receptor (beta chain) was obtained from a study of metastatic and nonmetastatic thyroid tumors. Study background: Samples came from malignant and benign thyroid patients, and repertoires were compared across blood and tumor or nodule tissue.

The CDR3 length is 14 residues. V was trimmed by 1 base and J by 1 base, leaving 8 bases between them. CDR1 and CDR2 from the germline V gene are SGHNT and YENEEA. Overall study findings and caveats: It was reported that TCR beta diversity was significantly higher in malignant thyroid tumors than benign nodules, in blood and tumor.

Nobody among the patients had been given any treatment before thyroid surgery. Remarks on this clone: Antigen specificity is unknown.

Methods used by the authors: To classify distant metastasis in papillary thyroid cancer, a model was built from CDR3 differences across clinicopathological groups. TCRdb redid the clone calls on the PCR reads using MiXCR. These V and J calls rely on TCRdb rather than the paper's analysis. Among around 20,000 clones listed, approximately 22% were seen once. The V call is TRBV11-3, the J call TRBJ2-7, with D hard to call. The sequence came from a female donor with papillary thyroid cancer or a benign thyroid nodule (not recorded which). Some clones in this sample may be carry-over from other donors' samples. The specimen sequenced was tumor tissue. CDR3 region: CASSLGGGSYEQYF. The CDR3 bases are TGTGCCAGCAGCTTAGGGGGTGGATCCTACGAGCAGTACTTC.